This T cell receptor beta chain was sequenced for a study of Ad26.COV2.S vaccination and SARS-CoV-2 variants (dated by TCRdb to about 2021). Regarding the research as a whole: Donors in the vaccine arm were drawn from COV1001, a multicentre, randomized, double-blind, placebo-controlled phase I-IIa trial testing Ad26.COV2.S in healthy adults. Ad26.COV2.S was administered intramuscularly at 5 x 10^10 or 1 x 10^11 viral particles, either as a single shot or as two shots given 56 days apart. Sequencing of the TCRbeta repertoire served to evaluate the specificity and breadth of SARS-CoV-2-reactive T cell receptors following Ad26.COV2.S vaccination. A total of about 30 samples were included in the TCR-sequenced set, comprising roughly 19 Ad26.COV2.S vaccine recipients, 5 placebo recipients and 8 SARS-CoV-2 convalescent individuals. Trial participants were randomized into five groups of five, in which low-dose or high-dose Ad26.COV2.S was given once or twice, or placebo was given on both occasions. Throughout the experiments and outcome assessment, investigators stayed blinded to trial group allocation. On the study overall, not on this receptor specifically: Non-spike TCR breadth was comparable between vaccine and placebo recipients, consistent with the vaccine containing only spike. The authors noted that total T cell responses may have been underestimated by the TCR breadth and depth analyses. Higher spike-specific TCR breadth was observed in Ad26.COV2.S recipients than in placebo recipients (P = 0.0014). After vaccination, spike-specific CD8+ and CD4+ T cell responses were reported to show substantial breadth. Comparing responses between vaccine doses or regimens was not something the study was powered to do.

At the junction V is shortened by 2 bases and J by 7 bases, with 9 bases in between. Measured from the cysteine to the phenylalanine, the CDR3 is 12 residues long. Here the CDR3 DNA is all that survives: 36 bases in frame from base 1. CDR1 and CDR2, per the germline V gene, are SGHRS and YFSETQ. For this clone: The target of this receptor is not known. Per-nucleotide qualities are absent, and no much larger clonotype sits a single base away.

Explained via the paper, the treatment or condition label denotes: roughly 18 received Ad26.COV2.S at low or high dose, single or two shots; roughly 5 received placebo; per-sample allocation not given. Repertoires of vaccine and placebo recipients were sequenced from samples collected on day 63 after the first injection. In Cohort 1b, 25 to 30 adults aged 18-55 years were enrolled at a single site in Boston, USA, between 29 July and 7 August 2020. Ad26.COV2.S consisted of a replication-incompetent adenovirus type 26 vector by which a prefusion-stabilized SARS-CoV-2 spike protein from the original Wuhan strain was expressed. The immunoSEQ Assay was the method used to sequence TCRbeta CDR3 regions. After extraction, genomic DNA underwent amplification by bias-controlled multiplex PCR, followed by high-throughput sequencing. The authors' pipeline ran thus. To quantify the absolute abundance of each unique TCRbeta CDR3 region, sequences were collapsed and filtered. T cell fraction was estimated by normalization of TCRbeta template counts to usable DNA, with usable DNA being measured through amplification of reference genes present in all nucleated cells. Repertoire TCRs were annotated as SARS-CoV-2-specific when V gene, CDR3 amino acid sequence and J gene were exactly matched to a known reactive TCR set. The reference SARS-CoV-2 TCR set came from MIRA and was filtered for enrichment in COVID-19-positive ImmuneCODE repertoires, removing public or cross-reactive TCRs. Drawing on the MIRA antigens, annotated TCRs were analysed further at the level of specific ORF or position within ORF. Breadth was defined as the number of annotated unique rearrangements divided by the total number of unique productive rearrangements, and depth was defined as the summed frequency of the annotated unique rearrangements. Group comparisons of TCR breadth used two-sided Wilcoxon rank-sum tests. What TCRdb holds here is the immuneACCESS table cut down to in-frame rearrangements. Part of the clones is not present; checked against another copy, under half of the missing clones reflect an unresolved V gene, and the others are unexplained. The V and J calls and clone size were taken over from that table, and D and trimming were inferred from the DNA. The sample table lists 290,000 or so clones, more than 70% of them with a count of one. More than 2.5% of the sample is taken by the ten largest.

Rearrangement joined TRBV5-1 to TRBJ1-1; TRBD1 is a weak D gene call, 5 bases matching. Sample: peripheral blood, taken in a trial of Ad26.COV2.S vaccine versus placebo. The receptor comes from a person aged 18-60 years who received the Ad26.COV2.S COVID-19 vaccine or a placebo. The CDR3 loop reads CASSLRGNEAFF. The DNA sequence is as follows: TGCGCCAGCAGCTTACGGGGCAATGAAGCTTTCTTT.